A single sample is the source of the 25 T cell receptor beta chains below, sequenced in a study of blood T cell repertoires in COVID-19. Generated by immunoSEQ multiplex PCR, the TCRdb table keeps only in-frame clones and is missing some. Of about 270,000 clones detected, more than 70% appear once; the ten largest clones hold around 6%. The sequenced material came from peripheral blood. Receptors were obtained from a woman aged 80 or over with COVID-19, enrolled during active disease.

This clone was detected once. This chain uses TRBV6-6 with TRBJ1-6, with 8 bases matching TRBD1. The germline CDR1 and CDR2 sequences are MNHNY and SVGAGI (reference sequence). This CDR3 has 16 amino acids. J was trimmed by 7 bases and V by 7 bases; bases with no gene match: 12. CDR3 DNA sequence: TGTGCCAGCACCCCCTGGGGACAGGCTTCAAATTCACCCCTCCACTTT. Protein sequence: CASTPWGQASNSPLHF.

The chain joins TRBV19 to TRBJ2-1, with 9 bases fitting TRBD1. V lost 5 bases and J lost 0; bases outside the gene matches: 5. Germline-derived CDR1 and CDR2 are LNHDA and SQIVND (reference sequence). This CDR3 has 16 amino acids. CDR3 nucleotide sequence: TGTGCCAGTAGTCCCAGACAGGGGGTCTCCTACAATGAGCAGTTCTTC. Its translation is CASSPRQGVSYNEQFF.

V is TRBV28 and J is TRBJ1-3; D remains unclear. CDR1 is MDHEN and CDR2 is SYDVKM in the germline V gene. This CDR3 is 14 amino acids long. V lost 6 bases to trimming and J lost 0 bases, with 9 bases between them. CDR3 amino acids: CASSLASSGNTIYF. In DNA form, the CDR3 reads TGTGCCAGCAGCCTAGCTAGCTCTGGAAACACCATATATTTT.

The rearrangement uses TRBV10-3 and TRBJ1-2; the D gene is possibly TRBD1 (6 bases). V was cut by 4 bases and J by 0 bases, with 15 bases left in between. There are 16 residues in the CDR3. Germline CDR1 reads ENHRY; CDR2 reads SYGVKD. The CDR3 sequence is CAISAGTTGANYGYTF. The CDR3 DNA reads as TGTGCCATCAGTGCGGGGACAACAGGAGCTAACTATGGCTACACCTTC.

The rearrangement links TRBV6-1 to TRBJ2-7; 7 bases agree with TRBD2. Germline CDR1 and CDR2: MNHNS and SASEGT. There are 11 residues in the CDR3. V trimming: 8 bases; J trimming: 2 bases; junction bases outside the gene matches: 0. The chain's CDR3 is CASGGAYEQYV. CDR3 coding DNA: TGTGCCAGCGGGGGGGCCTACGAGCAGTACGTC.

This clone was detected only a few times. V and J are TRBV4-1 and TRBJ2-7, with 9 nucleotides matching TRBD2. This CDR3 is 16 amino acids long. Germline V CDR1 and CDR2: MGHRA, YSYEKL. J lost 2 bases, V lost 4 bases, and 9 bases had no gene match. CDR3 loop: CASSLSGGPSPYEQYF. CDR3 DNA sequence: TGCGCCAGCAGCCTCAGCGGGGGGCCCTCCCCCTACGAGCAGTACTTC.

The chain uses TRBV5-6 and TRBJ2-5, with D unclear. The CDR3 loop spans 13 amino acids. The V gene's germline CDR1 is SGHDT and CDR2 YYEEEE. Trimming cost V 4 bases and J 5 bases, with 12 bases left between them. DNA of the CDR3: TGTGCCAGCAGCGAGCCTCCAATGGAGACCCAGTACTTC. This codes for CASSEPPMETQYF.

The chain combines TRBV19 with TRBJ2-5; possibly TRBD1 for D (5 bases). Trimming stripped 4 bases from V and 0 bases from J, with 12 bases between. Per germline, CDR1 LNHDA and CDR2 SQIVND (reference sequence). The CDR3 contains 15 residues. CDR3 in amino acids: CASSNSGAYQETQYF. The CDR3 coding sequence is TGTGCCAGTAGTAATAGTGGGGCGTACCAAGAGACCCAGTACTTC.

The chain couples TRBV6-5 to TRBJ1-6; TRBD1 might be the D (6 bases). Deletions cut 6 bases from V and 5 bases from J, with 14 bases between. The germline V gene encodes CDR1 MNHEY and CDR2 SVGAGI. The CDR3 consists of 15 residues. The DNA for the CDR3 is TGTGCCAGCAGACAACAGGGTTTGGATAATTCACCCCTCCACTTT. It codes for CASRQQGLDNSPLHF.

This chain connects TRBV27 to TRBJ1-2; D is possibly TRBD1 (5 bases). Germline V lookup: CDR1 MNHEY, CDR2 SMNVEV (reference sequence). The CDR3 runs to 13 residues. Trimming took off 6 bases at V and 3 bases at J, with 11 bases between the two ends. In DNA form, the CDR3 reads TGTGCCAGCAGAGGAGGGGTGTACTATGGCTACACCTTC. This sequence encodes CASRGGVYYGYTF.

The chain has TRBV6-2 or TRBV6-3 and TRBJ2-5; perhaps TRBD2 as D (5 bases). CDR1 is MNHEY and CDR2 is SVGEGT in the germline V gene. V was shortened by 2 bases and J by 5 bases, with 9 bases between the two germline ends. The CDR3 consists of 13 residues. CDR3 in DNA: TGTGCCAGCAGTTACCGGGATTGGGAGACCCAGTACTTC. It yields the protein CASSYRDWETQYF.

This clone turned up a few times. This chain joins TRBV19 and TRBJ2-2; D is uncertain. Germline V lookup: CDR1 LNHDA, CDR2 SQIVND (reference sequence). V shed 5 bases and J shed 5 bases, with 12 bases lying between them. The CDR3 extends over 14 amino acids. The CDR3 sequence is CASSGQQKTGELFF. CDR3 DNA: TGTGCCAGTAGTGGGCAGCAGAAAACCGGGGAGCTGTTTTTT.

J is TRBJ1-3 and V is TRBV2; D not resolved. The V gene's germline CDR1 is SNHLY and CDR2 FYNNEI. The CDR3 length is 15 residues. Trimming removed 3 bases at V and 4 bases at J, with 13 bases between. CDR3 protein: CASSDYTLMGNTIYF. The CDR3 nucleotides are TGTGCCAGCAGTGATTATACACTAATGGGAAACACCATATATTTT.

This rearrangement joins TRBV30 to TRBJ1-4, with TRBD1 identical over 9 bases. CDR3 size: 15 residues. J gave up 7 bases and V 4 bases, and 10 bases lay outside the gene matches. Germline-derived CDR1 and CDR2 are GTSNPN and SVGIG (reference sequence). The CDR3 loop reads CAWKPGQGFGEKLFF. The CDR3 bases are TGTGCCTGGAAGCCGGGACAGGGATTCGGTGAAAAACTGTTTTTT.

The chain joins TRBV3-1 (or the pseudogene TRBV3-2) to TRBJ2-3; 9 bases fit TRBD1. V shed 4 bases and J 2 bases; nucleotides not matched to a gene: 7. This CDR3 is 16 amino acids long. Germline CDR1 is LGHDT and CDR2 is YNNKEL (reference sequence). CDR3 loop: CASSPVGTGFTDTQYF. CDR3 sequence (DNA): TGTGCCAGCAGCCCCGTCGGGACAGGGTTCACAGATACGCAGTATTTT.

The chain couples TRBV2 to TRBJ1-6, with 7 bases identical to TRBD1. This CDR3 has 15 residues. V trimming: 6 bases; J trimming: 7 bases; junction bases outside the gene matches: 9. CDR1 and CDR2 (germline): SNHLY, FYNNEI. The CDR3 loop reads CASRVRQGENSPLHF. The CDR3 bases are TGTGCCAGCAGGGTACGACAGGGAGAAAATTCACCCCTCCACTTT. The whole variable domain, remainder taken from reference TRBV2 and TRBJ1-6, is EPEVTQTPSHQVTQMGQEVILRCVPISNHLYFYWYRQILGQKVEFLVSFYNNEISEKSEIFDDQFSVERPDGSNFTLKIRSTKLEDSAMYFCASRVRQGENSPLHFGNGTRLTVT.

This chain links TRBV19 with TRBJ2-2; no definite D call. The CDR3 contains 14 residues. The V and J ends lost 1 base and 7 bases respectively, with 10 bases between them. Looked up from germline, CDR1 is LNHDA and CDR2 is SQIVND (reference sequence). The CDR3 loop is CASSIVGSGGELFF. The CDR3 DNA follows: TGTGCCAGTAGTATAGTCGGTAGTGGCGGGGAGCTGTTTTTT.

The chain links TRBV11-2 to TRBJ2-5; maybe TRBD2 (5 bases). Trimming took 3 bases from V and 3 from J, leaving 17 bases between them. The CDR3 covers 16 residues. Germline CDR1 SGHAT, CDR2 FQNNGV. This CDR3 is CASSLLVTSRKETQYF. CDR3 DNA: TGTGCCAGCAGCTTGCTAGTAACTAGTCGAAAAGAGACCCAGTACTTC.

The chain carries TRBV7-2 and TRBJ1-2, with D perhaps TRBD1 (6 bases). Germline CDR1 SGHTA, CDR2 FQGNSA. The CDR3 extends over 13 amino acids. Trimming removed 5 bases from V and 1 base from J, with 8 bases in between. CDR3 nucleotide sequence: TGTGCCAGCAGCCGACAGGATAACTATGGCTACACCTTC. Translation: CASSRQDNYGYTF.

V usage is TRBV7-9 and J usage is TRBJ2-3; a weak D match, TRBD1 (5 bases). Germline CDR1 SEHNR, CDR2 FQNEAQ (reference sequence). Trimming took 1 base from V and 2 from J, leaving 19 bases between them. The CDR3 has 18 residues. The DNA for the CDR3 is TGTGCCAGCAGCTTAGAAAGTGGGTTGGAAGGACACACAGATACGCAGTATTTT. It codes for CASSLESGLEGHTDTQYF.

This chain joins TRBV6-2 or TRBV6-3 and TRBJ1-5; TRBD1 matches at 8 bases. With V trimmed by 6 bases and J by 5 bases, 12 bases remained unmatched. Germline values: CDR1 MNHEY, CDR2 SVGEGT. The CDR3 has 16 amino acids. The CDR3 region is CASSESDRGTHQPQHF. In DNA, the CDR3 is TGTGCCAGCAGCGAATCCGACAGGGGAACACATCAGCCCCAGCATTTT.

J is TRBJ2-7 and V is TRBV6-5; D is possibly TRBD2 (5 bases). Germline CDR1 reads MNHEY; CDR2 reads SVGAGI. The CDR3 runs to 14 residues. V lost 8 bases and J 0 bases, leaving 14 bases between the germline ends. The CDR3 bases are TGTGCCAGCGCCCGGACTTCTTACTCCTACGAGCAGTACTTC. Its protein is CASARTSYSYEQYF.

This rearrangement joins TRBV28 to TRBJ2-7; 14 bases line up with TRBD2. This CDR3 has 17 amino acids. The V gene end was trimmed by 5 bases and the J gene end by 3 bases; junction bases not matched to a gene: 9. Per the germline V gene, CDR1 is MDHEN and CDR2 is SYDVKM. CDR3 region: CASSRPGTSGGHYEQYF. The CDR3 region has the DNA TGTGCCAGCAGTCGTCCCGGGACTAGCGGGGGACACTACGAGCAGTACTTC.

This clone was seen only once. The chain is built from TRBV29-1 and TRBJ1-3; TRBD1 is a possible D gene (5 bases). V lost 0 bases and J 0 bases, leaving 12 bases between the germline ends. Germline V gene data show CDR1 as SQVTM and CDR2 as ANQGSEA. This CDR3 is built from 16 residues. This chain's CDR3 is CSVEDWTDNSGNTIYF. CDR3 sequence (DNA): TGCAGCGTTGAAGATTGGACGGACAACTCTGGAAACACCATATATTTT. Full variable domain (rest looked up from reference TRBV29-1 and TRBJ1-3): SAVISQKPSRDICQRGTSLTIQCQVDSQVTMMFWYRQQPGQSLTLIATANQGSEATYESGFVIDKFPISRPNLTFSTLTVSNMSPEDSSIYLCSVEDWTDNSGNTIYFGEGSWLTVV.

This chain connects TRBV19 to TRBJ1-2; 11 nucleotides match TRBD1. Germline CDR1 LNHDA, CDR2 SQIVND (reference sequence). CDR3 size: 16 residues. V lost 0 bases to trimming and J lost 6 bases; unmatched junction nucleotides: 6. The CDR3 sequence is CASSIDSGTGGNGYTF. The CDR3 DNA reads TGTGCCAGTAGTATAGATTCCGGGACAGGGGGAAATGGCTACACCTTC. The full variable domain, with the rest looked up from reference TRBV19 and TRBJ1-2, is DGGITQSPKYLFRKEGQNVTLSCEQNLNHDAMYWYRQDPGQGLRLIYYSQIVNDFQKGDIAEGYSVSREKKESFPLTVTSAQKNPTAFYLCASSIDSGTGGNGYTFGSGTRLTVV.